One TCR beta chain is described in this entry. Its specificity is unknown. The CDR3 spans 15 residues. Deletions cut 4 bases from V and 1 base from J, with 13 bases between. Germline-derived CDR1 and CDR2 are LNHDA and SQIVND (reference sequence). Libraries from sorted cells each used approximately 1 million CD4+ or CD8+ T cells. TCRdb analysed the 5' RACE reads with MiXCR anew, one entry per CDR3 protein. The data show some 19,000 distinct CDR3 sequences, around a sixth seen once. The data derive from a study of neurological immune-mediated disorders. Study results and caveats: Neither clinical nor MRI features were found to be associated with the multiple sclerosis repertoire cluster.

This receptor was obtained from a woman younger than 30 with multiple sclerosis. The sequencing input was CD8+ T cells from blood. The chain links TRBV19 to TRBJ1-1; D perhaps matches TRBD1 (6 bases). In DNA, the CDR3 is TGTGCCAGTAGTAACCACCGGGGGCCGAACACTGAAGCTTTCTTT. Translating it yields CASSNHRGPNTEAFF. Full variable domain (missing parts from reference TRBV19 and TRBJ1-1): DGGITQSPKYLFRKEGQNVTLSCEQNLNHDAMYWYRQDPGQGLRLIYYSQIVNDFQKGDIAEGYSVSREKKESFPLTVTSAQKNPTAFYLCASSNHRGPNTEAFFGQGTRLTVV.